What follows are 20 T cell receptor beta chains derived from one specimen sequenced in a study of cytomegalovirus exposure and HLA in healthy donors. Some clones are missing from TCRdb's copy, which holds only in-frame ones; the method was immunoSEQ multiplex PCR. This sample carries some 290,000 clones, 88% of them seen once, and the ten largest clones take over 0.9%. The specimen sequenced was PBMCs. These receptors all stem from a man aged 30 to 45 in good health and CMV-seronegative.

The chain links TRBV11-2 to TRBJ2-7; possible D gene TRBD1, 6 bases. CDR1 and CDR2 (germline): SGHAT, FQNNGV. Trimming stripped 4 bases from V and 0 bases from J, with 13 bases between. The CDR3 spans 15 residues. The CDR3 DNA is TGTGCCAGCAGCTGGCAGACAGGAAGCTCCTACGAGCAGTACTTC. Protein product: CASSWQTGSSYEQYF.

This clone came up once. This sequence joins TRBV27 and TRBJ2-5, with 9 bases that match TRBD1. Germline V gene sequence: CDR1 MNHEY, CDR2 SMNVEV (reference sequence). This CDR3 spans 13 amino acids. The V and J ends lost 3 bases and 4 bases, in that order; junction bases with no gene match: 0. As DNA, the CDR3 is TGTGCCAGCAGTTTGGACAGGGGAGAGACCCAGTACTTC. Amino acid sequence: CASSLDRGETQYF.

The rearrangement joins TRBV7-2 to TRBJ2-2, with D perhaps matching TRBD2 (6 bases). The CDR3 spans 18 residues. Trimming removed 1 base from V and 2 bases from J, with 17 bases in between. Germline-derived CDR1 and CDR2 are SGHTA and FQGNSA. The CDR3 loop reads CASSLVFGGAYNTGELFF. CDR3 nucleotides: TGTGCCAGCAGCTTAGTGTTCGGCGGGGCGTATAACACCGGGGAGCTGTTTTTT. Drawing the rest from reference TRBV7-2 and TRBJ2-2, the complete variable domain is GAGVSQSPSNKVTEKGKDVELRCDPISGHTALYWYRQSLGQGLEFLIYFQGNSAPDKSGLPSDRFSAERTGGSVSTLTIQRTQQEDSAVYLCASSLVFGGAYNTGELFFGEGSRLTVL.

CDR3 protein: CASAQWAPNEKLFF. CDR3 nucleotides: TGTGCCAGCGCCCAGTGGGCACCTAATGAAAAACTGTTTTTT. This chain connects TRBV6-5 to TRBJ1-4; D is ambiguous. The CDR3 sequence is 14 residues long. Deletions cut 8 bases from V and 3 bases from J, with 13 bases between. The germline V gene encodes CDR1 MNHEY and CDR2 SVGAGI.

CDR3 DNA: TGTGCCAGCAGCAACAGGGGGACGTGGACTGAAGCTTTCTTT. Residues: CASSNRGTWTEAFF. The rearrangement links TRBV6-5 to TRBJ1-1; 8 nucleotides align to TRBD1. Looked up from germline, CDR1 is MNHEY and CDR2 is SVGAGI. The length of the CDR3 is 14 residues. V trimming: 6 bases; J trimming: 5 bases; junction bases outside the gene matches: 8.

In this sample, this clone turned up a few times. The chain carries TRBV19 and TRBJ2-7, with TRBD1 matching over 7 bases. The V segment lost 4 bases and the J segment 4 bases; nucleotides outside the gene matches: 1. CDR1 is LNHDA and CDR2 is SQIVND in the germline V gene (reference sequence). This CDR3 is built from 12 residues. The CDR3 DNA is TGTGCCAGTAGTAGACAGGGTTACGAGCAGTACTTC. Residues: CASSRQGYEQYF.

The rearrangement uses TRBV4-1 and TRBJ2-7, with a tentative D call TRBD1 (6 bases). Trimming shortened V by 4 bases and J by 2 bases, and 18 bases separated the two germline ends. The germline gives CDR1 MGHRA, CDR2 YSYEKL. The CDR3 has 16 residues. This chain's CDR3 is CASSLGPGTRAYEQYF. In nucleotides, the CDR3 is TGCGCCAGCAGCCTCGGGCCCGGGACACGGGCCTACGAGCAGTACTTC.

V usage is TRBV6-5 and J usage is TRBJ1-6; 7 positions match TRBD1. V dropped 4 bases and J dropped 3; count of bases not matched to a gene: 6. The germline CDR1 and CDR2 sequences are MNHEY and SVGAGI. The CDR3 covers 16 residues. The CDR3: CASSSGTEVYNSPLHF. The CDR3 DNA reads TGTGCCAGCAGTTCCGGGACAGAAGTCTATAATTCACCCCTCCACTTT.

The chain joins TRBV29-1 to TRBJ2-7; D perhaps matches TRBD1 (6 bases). Germline CDR1 and CDR2: SQVTM and ANQGSEA. Trimming removed 7 bases from V and 2 bases from J, with 12 bases in between. The CDR3 runs to 12 residues. The CDR3 region is CSARTDTYEQYF. Here the CDR3 DNA reads TGCAGCGCAAGGACAGATACCTACGAGCAGTACTTC.

The genes are TRBV6-5 and TRBJ2-5, with unresolved D. Trimming left V 8 bases short and J 0 bases short, with 10 bases between. The germline CDR1 and CDR2 sequences are MNHEY and SVGAGI. The length of the CDR3 is 13 residues. CDR3 DNA: TGTGCCAGCCTCAGCGAAAACCAAGAGACCCAGTACTTC. The encoded protein is CASLSENQETQYF.

The chain combines TRBV28 with TRBJ2-5; 8 bases are a match to TRBD1. Trimming at V came to 3 bases and at J to 5 bases, leaving 14 bases not matched to a gene. The CDR3 spans 17 residues. Germline CDR1 is MDHEN and CDR2 is SYDVKM. CDR3 residues: CASSLATGVGSRETQYF. CDR3 nucleotides: TGTGCCAGCAGTTTGGCGACAGGGGTTGGCAGTCGGGAGACCCAGTACTTC.

The chain carries TRBV5-6 and TRBJ2-1, with D perhaps matching TRBD2 (5 bases). From germline, CDR1 is SGHDT and CDR2 YYEEEE. The CDR3 spans 16 residues. Trimming left V 4 bases short and J 5 bases short, with 19 bases between. Here the CDR3 DNA reads TGTGCCAGCAGCCCAAACCCCGCTAGCCACGACAATGAGCAGTTCTTC. Protein sequence: CASSPNPASHDNEQFF.

The rearrangement uses TRBV5-1 and TRBJ2-5; TRBD2 might be the D (6 bases). CDR3 length equals 14 residues. Germline CDR1 reads SGHRS; CDR2 reads YFSETQ. Trimming removed 0 bases from V and 7 bases from J, with 13 bases in between. DNA of the CDR3: TGCGCCAGCAGCTTGGATGCGGGGTCGAGGACCCAGTACTTC. It codes for CASSLDAGSRTQYF. The full variable domain, its missing parts supplied by reference TRBV5-1 and TRBJ2-5, is KAGVTQTPRYLIKTRGQQVTLSCSPISGHRSVSWYQQTPGQGLQFLFEYFSETQRNKGNFPGRFSGRQFSNSRSEMNVSTLELGDSALYLCASSLDAGSRTQYFGPGTRLLVL.

The chain combines TRBV19 with TRBJ1-6, with a tentative D call TRBD1 (5 bases). Trimming removed 4 bases at V and 0 bases at J, with 7 bases between. This CDR3 is 15 amino acids long. In germline, CDR1 is LNHDA, CDR2 SQIVND (reference sequence). The CDR3 DNA sequence: TGTGCCAGTAGTACGGGGGACTCCTATAATTCACCCCTCCACTTT. Residues: CASSTGDSYNSPLHF.

This chain links TRBV5-1 with TRBJ1-3, with D unclear. Germline CDR1 SGHRS, CDR2 YFSETQ. The CDR3 extends over 15 amino acids. V was trimmed by 0 bases and J by 2 bases, leaving 9 bases between them. This CDR3 is CASSLDSGTGNTIYF. CDR3 nucleotide sequence: TGCGCCAGCAGCTTGGACAGCGGGACTGGAAACACCATATATTTT. The entire variable domain, with the rest obtained from reference TRBV5-1 and TRBJ1-3, is as follows: KAGVTQTPRYLIKTRGQQVTLSCSPISGHRSVSWYQQTPGQGLQFLFEYFSETQRNKGNFPGRFSGRQFSNSRSEMNVSTLELGDSALYLCASSLDSGTGNTIYFGEGSWLTVV.

The CDR3 reads CAISDPDSPGNTIYF. The CDR3 nucleotides are TGTGCCATCAGTGATCCGGACAGCCCTGGAAACACCATATATTTT. The chain recombines TRBV10-3 with TRBJ1-3; D is perhaps TRBD1 (6 bases). Germline V gene sequence: CDR1 ENHRY, CDR2 SYGVKD. Trimming shortened V by 3 bases and J by 2 bases, and 11 bases separated the two germline ends. There are 15 residues in the CDR3.

This sequence joins TRBV27 and TRBJ2-3; D remains ambiguous. Trimming left V 4 bases short and J 3 bases short, with 11 bases between. Germline V lookup: CDR1 MNHEY, CDR2 SMNVEV (reference sequence). The CDR3 extends over 14 amino acids. The CDR3: CASSSPRRTDTQYF. Here the CDR3 DNA reads TGTGCCAGCAGTTCCCCGCGGCGAACAGATACGCAGTATTTT.

The chain is built from TRBV7-2 and TRBJ1-5; D ambiguous. The CDR3 loop spans 14 amino acids. CDR1 is SGHTA and CDR2 is FQGNSA in the germline V gene. The V end was cut by 5 bases, the J end by 5 bases, with 13 bases between. Written as DNA, the CDR3 is TGTGCCAGCAGCCCAGACACCACAGATCAGCCCCAGCATTTT. The encoded protein is CASSPDTTDQPQHF. The full variable domain, in which reference TRBV7-2 and TRBJ1-5 provide the parts outside the CDR3, is GAGVSQSPSNKVTEKGKDVELRCDPISGHTALYWYRQSLGQGLEFLIYFQGNSAPDKSGLPSDRFSAERTGGSVSTLTIQRTQQEDSAVYLCASSPDTTDQPQHFGDGTRLSIL.

This sequence joins TRBV19 and TRBJ2-1, with D maybe TRBD2 (6 bases). This CDR3 is 14 amino acids long. Germline CDR1 LNHDA, CDR2 SQIVND (reference sequence). Trimming removed 1 base from V and 7 bases from J, with 11 bases in between. DNA for the CDR3: TGTGCCAGTAGTATAGTCGGGGGAAGGAATGAGCAGTTCTTC. Its protein product is CASSIVGGRNEQFF.

The chain combines TRBV19 with TRBJ1-5; TRBD1 agrees at 11 bases. CDR3 length: 20 residues. The germline V gene has CDR1 LNHDA and CDR2 SQIVND (reference sequence). V shed 3 bases and J 0 bases; nucleotides not matched to a gene: 13. CDR3 nucleotides: TGTGCCAGTAGTATGCCCCGGGACAGGGGGGGGAGTAGTAGCAATCAGCCCCAGCATTTT. Amino acid sequence: CASSMPRDRGGSSSNQPQHF.